A selection of T cell receptor beta chains follows, all from one sample in a study of identifying expanded T cells in peripheral blood. Generated by immunoSEQ multiplex PCR, the TCRdb table keeps only in-frame clones and is missing some. The repertoire holds roughly 100,000 clones, with 88% as singletons. Sequenced sample: blood. The receptors originated from a person aged 18 to 70 in good health. The conserved cysteine and the conserved F or W are not part of the CDR3 here. D genes are given only for firm matches. Expanded clones are given a class, and other clones once, few, many or no size at all.

size | D | J | V | CDR3
- | - | TRBJ2-7 | TRBV7-3 | ASSLGQGNEQY
- | TRBD1 | TRBJ1-2 | TRBV19 | ASRNPGQGGSNYGYT
- | - | TRBJ2-6 | TRBV6-1 | ASTASGANVLT
- | - | TRBJ1-5 | TRBV18 | ASSPQEYQPQH
- | - | TRBJ1-3 | TRBV2 | ASSEAGERSGNTIY
- | TRBD2 | TRBJ2-1 | TRBV5-1 | ASSLDLAGVSGNEQF
- | - | TRBJ1-1 | TRBV6-4 | ANTEAF
- | - | TRBJ2-3 | TRBV10-2 | ASSASYPSRNTDTQY
- | TRBD1 | TRBJ2-3 | TRBV6-6 | ASSYSGTGVLDTQY
- | TRBD1 | TRBJ1-2 | TRBV28 | ASSLTTGQNYGYT
- | - | TRBJ1-1 | TRBV7-3 | ASSLGVEGTEAF
once | - | TRBJ2-7 | TRBV6-6 | ASSSLYEQY
- | - | TRBJ2-7 | TRBV5-1 | ASSLELHRLDEQY
- | TRBD2 | TRBJ2-5 | TRBV11-2 | ASSPGTSGGDEETQY
- | - | TRBJ2-1 | TRBV27 | ASSLHGANEQF
- | - | TRBJ2-7 | TRBV7-2 | ASSLDWAEQY
many | - | TRBJ2-7 | TRBV27 | ASSSASGFYEQY
few | - | TRBJ1-6 | TRBV7-9 | ASSLQGRNSPLH
once | - | TRBJ2-5 | TRBV19 | ASSRWGYQEETQY
- | - | TRBJ2-7 | TRBV19 | ASSIREDYEQY
- | - | TRBJ2-1 | TRBV28 | ASSLWVANDYNEQF
once | TRBD2 | TRBJ2-2 | TRBV7-9 | ASSPKGGETGELF
- | TRBD2 | TRBJ2-7 | TRBV4-1 | ASSQPPGGAPREQY
- | - | TRBJ2-6 | TRBV11-2 | ASSLGPGSGANVLT